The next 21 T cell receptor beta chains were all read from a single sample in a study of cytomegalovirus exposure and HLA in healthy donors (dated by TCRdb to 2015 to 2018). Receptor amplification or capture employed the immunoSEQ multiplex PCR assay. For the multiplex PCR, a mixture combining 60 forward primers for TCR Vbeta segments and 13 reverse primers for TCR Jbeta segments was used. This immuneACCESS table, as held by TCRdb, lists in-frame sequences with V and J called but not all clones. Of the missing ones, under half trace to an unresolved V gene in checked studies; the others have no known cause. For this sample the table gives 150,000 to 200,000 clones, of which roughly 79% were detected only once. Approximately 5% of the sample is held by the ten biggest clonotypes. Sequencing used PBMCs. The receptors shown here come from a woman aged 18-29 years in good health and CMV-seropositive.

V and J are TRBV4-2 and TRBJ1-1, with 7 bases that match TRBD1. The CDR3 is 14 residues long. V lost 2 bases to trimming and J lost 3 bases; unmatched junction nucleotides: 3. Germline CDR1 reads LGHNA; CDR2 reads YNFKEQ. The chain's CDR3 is CASSQPTGDTEAFF. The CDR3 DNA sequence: TGTGCCAGCAGCCAACCAACAGGGGACACTGAAGCTTTCTTT.

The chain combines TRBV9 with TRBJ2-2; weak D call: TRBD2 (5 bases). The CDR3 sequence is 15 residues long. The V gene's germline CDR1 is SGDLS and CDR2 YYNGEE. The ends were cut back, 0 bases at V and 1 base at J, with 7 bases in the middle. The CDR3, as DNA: TGTGCCAGCAGCGTAGGAGGGAGGAACACCGGGGAGCTGTTTTTT. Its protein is CASSVGGRNTGELFF.

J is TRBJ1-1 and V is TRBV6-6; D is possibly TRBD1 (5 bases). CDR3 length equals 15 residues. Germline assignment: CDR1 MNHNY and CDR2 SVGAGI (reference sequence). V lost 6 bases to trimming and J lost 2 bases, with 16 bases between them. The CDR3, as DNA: TGTGCCAGCAGGACCGCGGGGACTCCTAACACTGAAGCTTTCTTT. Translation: CASRTAGTPNTEAFF.

CDR3 loop: CASRDEGANYGYTF. The DNA of the CDR3 is TGTGCCAGCAGGGACGAGGGGGCGAACTATGGCTACACCTTC. V is TRBV28 and J is TRBJ1-2; 7 bases fit TRBD1. This CDR3 has 14 amino acids. Germline V lookup: CDR1 MDHEN, CDR2 SYDVKM. V was pared by 6 bases and J by 2 bases, with 6 bases of the junction left unmatched.

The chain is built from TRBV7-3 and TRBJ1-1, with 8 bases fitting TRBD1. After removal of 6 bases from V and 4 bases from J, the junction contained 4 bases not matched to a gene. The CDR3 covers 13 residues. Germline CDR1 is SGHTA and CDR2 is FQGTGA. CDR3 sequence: CASRPTGGTEAFF. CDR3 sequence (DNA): TGTGCCAGCAGGCCTACAGGGGGCACTGAAGCTTTCTTT. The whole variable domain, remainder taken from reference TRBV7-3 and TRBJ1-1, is GAGVSQTPSNKVTEKGKYVELRCDPISGHTALYWYRQSLGQGPEFLIYFQGTGAADDSGLPNDRFFAVRPEGSVSTLKIQRTERGDSAVYLCASRPTGGTEAFFGQGTRLTVV.

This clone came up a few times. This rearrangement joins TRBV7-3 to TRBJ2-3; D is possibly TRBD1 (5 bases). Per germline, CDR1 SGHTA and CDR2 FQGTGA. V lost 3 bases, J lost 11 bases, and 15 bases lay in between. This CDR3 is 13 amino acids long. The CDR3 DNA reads TGTGCCAGCAGCTTTTCAGACAGCTCTTTGCAGTATTTT. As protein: CASSFSDSSLQYF.

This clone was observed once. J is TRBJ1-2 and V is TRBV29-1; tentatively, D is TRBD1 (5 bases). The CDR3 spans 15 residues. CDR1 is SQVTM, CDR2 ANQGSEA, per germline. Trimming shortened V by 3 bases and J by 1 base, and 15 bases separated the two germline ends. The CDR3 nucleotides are TGCAGCGTTGACCGGCAGGGCCCGCTTAACTATGGCTACACCTTC. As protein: CSVDRQGPLNYGYTF.

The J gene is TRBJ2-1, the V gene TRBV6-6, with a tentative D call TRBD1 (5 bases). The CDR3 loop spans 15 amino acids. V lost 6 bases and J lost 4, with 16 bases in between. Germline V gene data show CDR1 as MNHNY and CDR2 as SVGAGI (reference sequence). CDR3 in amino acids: CASSPRAQPYNEQFF. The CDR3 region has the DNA TGTGCCAGCAGCCCCAGGGCCCAACCGTACAATGAGCAGTTCTTC.

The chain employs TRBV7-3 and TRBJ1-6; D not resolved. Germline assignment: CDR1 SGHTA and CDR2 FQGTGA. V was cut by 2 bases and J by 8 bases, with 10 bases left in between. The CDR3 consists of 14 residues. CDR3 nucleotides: TGTGCCAGCAGCTTAGGGCACAAGGATTCACCCCTCCACTTT. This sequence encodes CASSLGHKDSPLHF.

CDR3: CASSRLTGSDQPQHF. The CDR3 DNA is TGTGCCAGCTCACGCCTTACAGGGAGCGATCAGCCCCAGCATTTT. This rearrangement joins TRBV18 to TRBJ1-5; tentative D call: TRBD1 (6 bases). CDR3 length: 15 residues. Trimming removed 4 bases from V and 5 bases from J, with 15 bases in between. Germline-derived CDR1 and CDR2 are KGHSH and LQKENI.

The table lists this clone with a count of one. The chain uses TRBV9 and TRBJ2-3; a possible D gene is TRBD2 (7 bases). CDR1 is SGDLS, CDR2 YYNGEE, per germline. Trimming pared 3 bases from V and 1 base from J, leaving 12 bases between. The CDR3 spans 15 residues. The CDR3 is CASSARGHRTDTQYF. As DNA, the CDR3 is TGTGCCAGCAGCGCGCGGGGGCACCGCACAGATACGCAGTATTTT.

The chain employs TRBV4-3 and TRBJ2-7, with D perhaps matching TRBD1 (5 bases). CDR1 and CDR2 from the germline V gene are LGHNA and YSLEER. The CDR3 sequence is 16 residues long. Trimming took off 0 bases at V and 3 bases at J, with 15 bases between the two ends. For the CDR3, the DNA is TGCGCCAGCAGCCAAGAACTGACCGGGCAGGGCTACGAGCAGTACTTC. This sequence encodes CASSQELTGQGYEQYF.

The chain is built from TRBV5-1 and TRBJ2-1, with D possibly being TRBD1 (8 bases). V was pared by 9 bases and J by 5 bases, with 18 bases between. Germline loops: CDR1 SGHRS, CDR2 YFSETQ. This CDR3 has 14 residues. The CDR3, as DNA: TGCGCCACCCGAACAGGGGGGGAAAACAATGAGCAGTTCTTC. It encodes CATRTGGENNEQFF. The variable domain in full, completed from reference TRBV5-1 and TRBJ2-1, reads KAGVTQTPRYLIKTRGQQVTLSCSPISGHRSVSWYQQTPGQGLQFLFEYFSETQRNKGNFPGRFSGRQFSNSRSEMNVSTLELGDSALYLCATRTGGENNEQFFGPGTRLTVL.

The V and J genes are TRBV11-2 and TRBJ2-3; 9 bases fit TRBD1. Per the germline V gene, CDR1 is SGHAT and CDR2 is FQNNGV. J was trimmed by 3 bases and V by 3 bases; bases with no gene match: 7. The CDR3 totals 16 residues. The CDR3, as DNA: TGTGCCAGCAGCTTCGGAGGGACAGGGATGACAGATACGCAGTATTTT. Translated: CASSFGGTGMTDTQYF.

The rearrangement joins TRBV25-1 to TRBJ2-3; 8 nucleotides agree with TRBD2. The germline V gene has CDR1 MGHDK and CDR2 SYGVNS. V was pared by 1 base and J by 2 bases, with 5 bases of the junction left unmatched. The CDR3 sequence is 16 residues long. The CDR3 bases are TGTGCCAGCAGTGAATCCCCCGGGGGGGTCACAGATACGCAGTATTTT. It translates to CASSESPGGVTDTQYF.

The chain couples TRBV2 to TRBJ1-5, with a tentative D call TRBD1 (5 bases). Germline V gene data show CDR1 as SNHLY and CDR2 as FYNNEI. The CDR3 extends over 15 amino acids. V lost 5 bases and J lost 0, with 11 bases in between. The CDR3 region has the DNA TGTGCCAGCAGTTTATTCAGGGTTAGCAATCAGCCCCAGCATTTT. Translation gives CASSLFRVSNQPQHF. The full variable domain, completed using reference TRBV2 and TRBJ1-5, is EPEVTQTPSHQVTQMGQEVILRCVPISNHLYFYWYRQILGQKVEFLVSFYNNEISEKSEIFDDQFSVERPDGSNFTLKIRSTKLEDSAMYFCASSLFRVSNQPQHFGDGTRLSIL.

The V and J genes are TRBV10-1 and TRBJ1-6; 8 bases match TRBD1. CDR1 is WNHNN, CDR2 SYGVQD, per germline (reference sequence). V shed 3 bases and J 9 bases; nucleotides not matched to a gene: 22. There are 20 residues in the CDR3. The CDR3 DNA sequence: TGCGCCAGCAGTGAAATTGAACTTGTCCCGGACAGGGTATTTGGTTCACCCCTCCACTTT. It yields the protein CASSEIELVPDRVFGSPLHF.

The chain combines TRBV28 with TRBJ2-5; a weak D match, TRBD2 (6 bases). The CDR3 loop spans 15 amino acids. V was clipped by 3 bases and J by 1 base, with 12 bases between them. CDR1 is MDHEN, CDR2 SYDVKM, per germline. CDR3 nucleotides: TGTGCCAGCAGTTTTCTTTCGGGGGTCCAAGAGACCCAGTACTTC. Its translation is CASSFLSGVQETQYF.

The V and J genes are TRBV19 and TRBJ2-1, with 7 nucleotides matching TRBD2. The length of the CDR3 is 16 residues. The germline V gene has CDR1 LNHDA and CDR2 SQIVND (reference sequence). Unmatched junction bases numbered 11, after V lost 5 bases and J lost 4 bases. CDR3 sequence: CASSFSYGGGYNEQFF. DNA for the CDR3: TGTGCCAGTAGTTTCTCCTACGGCGGGGGATACAATGAGCAGTTCTTC.

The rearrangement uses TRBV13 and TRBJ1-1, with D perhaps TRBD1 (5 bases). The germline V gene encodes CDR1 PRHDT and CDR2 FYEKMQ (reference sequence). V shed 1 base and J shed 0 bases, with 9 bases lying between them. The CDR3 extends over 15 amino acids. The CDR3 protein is CASSLEPGLNTEAFF. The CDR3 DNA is TGTGCCAGCAGCTTAGAGCCAGGGCTGAACACTGAAGCTTTCTTT. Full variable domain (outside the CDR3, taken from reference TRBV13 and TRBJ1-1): AAGVIQSPRHLIKEKRETATLKCYPIPRHDTVYWYQQGPGQDPQFLISFYEKMQSDKGSIPDRFSAQQFSDYHSELNMSSLELGDSALYFCASSLEPGLNTEAFFGQGTRLTVV.

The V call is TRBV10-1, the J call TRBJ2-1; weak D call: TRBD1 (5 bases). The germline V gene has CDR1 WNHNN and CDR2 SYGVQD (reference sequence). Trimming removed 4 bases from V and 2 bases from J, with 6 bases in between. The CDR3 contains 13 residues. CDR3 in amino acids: CASSATAYNEQFF. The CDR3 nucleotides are TGCGCCAGCAGTGCGACAGCCTACAATGAGCAGTTCTTC.